This TCR beta chain was recorded in a study of CD4 T cells in relation to SARS-CoV-2 and coronaviruses listed by TCRdb under 2021. For the study in its entirety: Using patient-derived lymphoblastoid cell lines, the shared crossreactive spike epitopes were mapped to their HLA restriction. At the level of individual TCR clonotypes, the study evaluated whether memory CD4+ T cells crossreact between the spike proteins of SARS-CoV-2 and those of common cold coronaviruses. The Adaptive Biotechnologies TCR-sequencing kit was used for samples from three pre-COVID donors and for the naive versus memory experiments, whereas the other data were Illumina-based. For other donors in the study, expansion assays were sequenced with a different, Illumina-based TCR-beta assay.

Results and caveats for the whole study, not just this receptor: Naive versus memory sequencing indicated that memory recall responses, rather than primary responses primed during culture, are detected by the assay. In about 71% of donors, memory CD4+ clonotypes turned up that crossrecognized SARS-CoV-2 and at least one common cold coronavirus spike. Because no donor provided both pre-pandemic and post-infection samples, tracing the source of pre-existing responses was limited. Crossreactivity analysis centred on spike protein, so crossreactivity against other viral proteins was not assessed. Significantly weaker SARS-CoV-2-driven expansion was shown by crossreactive clones than by monoreactive clones, consistent with antigenic imprinting. Small numbers of patients and of tested TCRs were a limitation of the study.

Worth noting for this clone: Its target antigen remains unknown. Qualities for individual bases were not recorded, and no much larger clone is one base off.

CD4+ T cells from unexposed donors were collected before the COVID-19 pandemic (2011-2018). Naive and memory CD4+ T cells were separated from cryopreserved PBMCs by first enriching for CD4 and then performing EasySep naive CD4+ T cell enrichment. The leukapheresis product used for the unexposed donors was purchased from a commercial source. PBMCs were isolated from leukapheresis product or whole blood by Ficoll-Paque PLUS gradient centrifugation. PBMCs were either used fresh in the expansion assay or cryopreserved at -140 degrees C. The QIAamp Micro DNA Kit was used to extract genomic DNA from the CD4+ T cells. DNA from uncultured naive and memory CD4+ T cells underwent immunoSEQ TCR-beta sequencing at deep resolution. In the original analysis: During preprocessing, nonproductive sequences were removed, as were CDR3s that did not start with C, did not end with F or W, or were shorter than 7 amino acids. Cultured and uncultured naive and memory CD4+ repertoires were searched for previously identified spike- and CEF-reactive CDR3s. CDR3 homology was quantified as pairwise Levenshtein distance, calculated with the stringdist R package after three terminal residues were trimmed from each end. TCRdb provides this immuneACCESS table in a form limited to in-frame rearrangements. Some clones are lacking; in checked studies, under half of them reflect an unresolved V gene, and why the rest are absent is not known. V and J calls and clone size are given by that table; D and trimming were obtained from the DNA. The sample data list 50,000 to 70,000 clones, and about 87% of these were observed just once. The ten top clones hold about 1.6% of the sample.

Input material: memory CD4+ T cells from PBMCs. The cell subset or site label of this sample denotes: memory (non-naive) CD4+ T cells. The TCR was taken from a human donor in good health.

The sequenced DNA is TGTGCCAGCAGCCGACAGTTCCCGGAGGCAGATACGCAGTATTTT. It translates to CASSRQFPEADTQYF. The chain is made from TRBV6-5 and TRBJ2-3; the D gene is tentatively TRBD1 or TRBD2, each matching 5 bases. V is shortened by 6 bases, J by 4 bases, and the region joining them spans 17 bases. The CDR3 goes from the cysteine to the phenylalanine over 15 residues. Only CDR3 DNA remains: 45 bases, in frame from the first base. For CDR1 and CDR2, the germline V gene lists MNHEY and SVGAGI.